This TCR beta chain was obtained from a study of cytotoxic CD8 clonotypes in ibrutinib-treated CLL. The study's findings and limits: Clonality was higher at baseline than in age-matched healthy donors and tracked circulating CD8+ T-cell counts.

CDR3 length: 14 residues. Germline assignment: CDR1 MNHEY and CDR2 SVGAGI. The germline V and J ends were trimmed by 5 bases and 2 bases, with 13 bases remaining between them. The data were produced by immunoSEQ multiplex PCR, yet TCRdb's version contains in-frame clones alone and is incomplete. The sample records nearly 300,000 clones, around 76% being singletons. A remark on this clone: Its cognate antigen is unknown.

This specimen consisted of PBMCs, obtained at disease progression, from a patient treated with ibrutinib. The source of this sequence is a human donor with chronic lymphocytic leukemia. The V and J genes are TRBV6-5 and TRBJ2-7; TRBD2 is a possible D gene (6 bases). CDR3 region: CASSRQRATYEQYF. In DNA form, the CDR3 reads TGTGCCAGCAGTCGACAGCGGGCTACCTACGAGCAGTACTTC.